This T cell receptor (beta chain) originates from a study of blood T cell repertoires in COVID-19. Study at large: Sources were T cells, B-cell-depleted T cells, or PBMCs; the material itself was cDNA or gDNA.

Authors' analysis steps: The authors estimated nucleated cell counts from reference gene primer amplification. The protocol was immunoSEQ multiplex PCR, while the TCRdb copy is restricted to in-frame clones and leaves out a portion. V and J calls and clone size are as listed in that table; D and trimming were resolved from the DNA. The sample lists 150,000 to 200,000 clones, over 75% occurring once. The TCR comes from a woman younger than 35 who had recovered from COVID-19. Source material: PBMCs or T cells enriched from blood (not recorded which).

The CDR3 here is CASSLAASRGGRKFF. The CDR3 DNA is TGTGCCAGCAGCTTGGCCGCTAGTCGGGGAGGCAGGAAGTTCTTC. J is TRBJ2-1 and V is TRBV11-2; a weak D match, TRBD2 (6 bases). V lost 3 bases and J 14 bases, leaving 23 bases between the germline ends. The germline V gene has CDR1 SGHAT and CDR2 FQNNGV. This CDR3 has 15 residues.